This T cell receptor (beta chain) was obtained from a study of blood T cells in healthy people across ages. Together with a sample-barcoded 5' primer, a J-beta primer mix was included in a second PCR lasting about 7 to 11 cycles. All cDNA molecules were each tagged by a template-switch adaptor with 12 random nucleotides. Sequencing recovered at least 2.5 million CDR3-containing paired-end reads from each sample. TCRdb re-analysed the 5' RACE reads in MiXCR, keeping a single row per CDR3 protein. The table lists about 1.8 million distinct CDR3 sequences, around half of them singletons. The CDR3 runs 13 residues. V was clipped by 7 bases and J by 1 base, with 5 bases between them. Germline loops: CDR1 MNHEY, CDR2 SVGAGI.

The specimen was blood. This receptor was identified in a woman aged 40 to 49 in good health. V is TRBV6-5 and J is TRBJ2-6, with D unclear. The CDR3 here is CASKVSGANVLTF. In DNA, the CDR3 is TGTGCCAGCAAGGTATCTGGGGCCAACGTCCTGACTTTC.